The 18 T cell receptor beta chains below all came from one sample that was sequenced in a study of T cells in localized non-small cell lung cancer. Only in-frame clones appear in the TCRdb table, and some are missing; sequencing was by immunoSEQ multiplex PCR. This table has 15,000 to 18,000 clones, 87% appearing once. The sequencing used peripheral blood mononuclear cells, collected before any cancer treatment. The source is a male donor aged 60 or over with stage II lung adenocarcinoma.

This chain connects TRBV20-1 to TRBJ1-2, with a tentative D call TRBD1 (6 bases). There are 11 residues in the CDR3. CDR1 is DFQATT and CDR2 is SNEGSKA in the germline V gene (reference sequence). The V gene lost 5 bases and the J gene lost 5 bases, with 9 bases spanning the gap. Here the CDR3 DNA reads TGCAGTGCTCCAGGGGTTTATGGCTACACCTTC. Residues: CSAPGVYGYTF.

The chain couples TRBV30 to TRBJ2-3, with TRBD1 matching 9 bases. Germline CDR1 reads GTSNPN; CDR2 reads SVGIG (reference sequence). Losses at the gene ends were 8 bases for V and 1 base for J; bases not matched to a gene: 4. CDR3 length: 13 residues. Here the CDR3 DNA reads TGTGCCGGACAGGGGCTGGGCACAGATACGCAGTATTTT. Translation: CAGQGLGTDTQYF.

This chain connects TRBV6-1 to TRBJ2-5, with 7 bases identical to TRBD2. V lost 8 bases and J lost 5; bases outside the gene matches: 2. Germline CDR1 reads MNHNS; CDR2 reads SASEGT. The length of the CDR3 is 11 residues. The CDR3 DNA sequence: TGTGCCAGCGGACTAGTCGAGACCCAGTACTTC. Translating gives CASGLVETQYF.

This clone came up a few times. DNA of the CDR3: TGTGCCAGCAGTTCCCTGGGACTAGCGGACCCCCGCTCTAATGAGCAGTTCTTC. This gives the protein CASSSLGLADPRSNEQFF. This rearrangement joins TRBV28 to TRBJ2-1, with 11 bases aligning to TRBD2. The germline gives CDR1 MDHEN, CDR2 SYDVKM. Trimming removed 4 bases from V and 7 bases from J; junction bases left unmatched: 15. The CDR3 covers 18 residues.

The rearrangement links TRBV28 to TRBJ1-4; 11 bases map to TRBD1. Per the germline V gene, CDR1 is MDHEN and CDR2 is SYDVKM. Losses at the gene ends were 6 bases for V and 8 bases for J; bases not matched to a gene: 11. This CDR3 is 16 amino acids long. The CDR3 region has the DNA TGTGCCAGCAGCCCACCCGGACAGGGGGCGCGAGAAAAACTGTTTTTT. Its translation: CASSPPGQGAREKLFF.

Comments on this clone: One end of the junction does not line up with germline, which may come from a read error. The chain uses TRBV7-3 and TRBJ2-1, with 8 bases lining up with TRBD2. Germline V gives CDR1 SGHTA, CDR2 FQGTGA. The CDR3 runs to 16 residues. CDR3 in DNA: TGTGCCAGCAGCGTAACGGGAGGGAGCTCCTACAATGAGCAGTTCTTC. Residues: CASSVTGGSSYNEQFF.

V and J are TRBV11-2 and TRBJ2-1; TRBD2 matches at 16 bases. Germline loops: CDR1 SGHAT, CDR2 FQNNGV. V dropped 3 bases and J dropped 3; count of bases not matched to a gene: 8. The CDR3 covers 19 residues. The CDR3 loop reads CASSFSMGLAGGNYNEQFF. DNA for the CDR3: TGTGCCAGCAGCTTCTCTATGGGACTAGCGGGAGGGAACTACAATGAGCAGTTCTTC.

This clone is labeled as medium-sized (0.01 to 0.1%). The chain uses TRBV19 and TRBJ2-1; D gene ambiguous. Germline lookup yields CDR1 LNHDA and CDR2 SQIVND (reference sequence). Trimming pared 4 bases from V and 10 bases from J, leaving 8 bases between. The length of the CDR3 is 11 residues. The CDR3 DNA is TGTGCCAGTAGTAATCGGCAGGAGCAGTTCTTC. Protein sequence: CASSNRQEQFF.

The sample holds a few counts of this clone. This chain uses TRBV30 with TRBJ1-5; 10 nucleotides match TRBD1. V shed 3 bases and J 4 bases; nucleotides not matched to a gene: 6. Germline V gene lookup returns CDR1 GTSNPN and CDR2 SVGIG (reference sequence). The CDR3 spans 15 residues. The CDR3: CAWSRGQGRNQPQHF. CDR3 bases: TGTGCCTGGAGCCGGGGACAGGGGAGGAATCAGCCCCAGCATTTT. Filled out from reference TRBV30 and TRBJ1-5, the complete variable domain reads SQTIHQWPATLVQPVGSPLSLECTVEGTSNPNLYWYRQAAGRGLQLLFYSVGIGQISSEVPQNLSASRPQDRQFILSSKKLLLSDSGFYLCAWSRGQGRNQPQHFGDGTRLSIL.

This chain uses TRBV6-5 with TRBJ1-4, with D uncertain. Germline assignment: CDR1 MNHEY and CDR2 SVGAGI. This CDR3 region has 14 residues. V lost 2 bases and J lost 0, with 4 bases in between. CDR3: CASSYGATNEKLFF. In DNA, the CDR3 is TGTGCCAGCAGTTACGGGGCAACTAATGAAAAACTGTTTTTT.

This chain uses TRBV11-2 with TRBJ2-5; 7 bases line up with TRBD2. CDR3 length: 17 amino acids. CDR1 and CDR2 from the germline V gene are SGHAT and FQNNGV. J was trimmed by 2 bases and V by 2 bases; bases with no gene match: 11. Here the CDR3 DNA reads TGTGCCAGCAGCTTAAGAGTGGCGGTGGGAGGGCAAGAGACCCAGTACTTC. Translating gives CASSLRVAVGGQETQYF.

The rearrangement joins TRBV25-1 to TRBJ2-3; 13 bases agree with TRBD2. This CDR3 is built from 17 residues. Germline V gene sequence: CDR1 MGHDK, CDR2 SYGVNS. Germline trimming cut 4 bases from V and 3 bases from J; bases unmatched to any gene: 7. The CDR3 nucleotides read TGTGCCAGCAGTGCTCTAAGGACTAGCGGGAGAACAGATACGCAGTATTTT. Its protein product is CASSALRTSGRTDTQYF.

The chain carries TRBV27 and TRBJ1-2; D perhaps matches TRBD1 (6 bases). Germline CDR1 reads MNHEY; CDR2 reads SMNVEV (reference sequence). This CDR3 is 15 amino acids long. Between the trimmed V and J ends, which lost 6 bases and 5 bases, there was a span of 19 bases. The CDR3 DNA is TGTGCCAGCAGACCCTATGATGAACAGGGATATGGCTACACCTTC. Residues: CASRPYDEQGYGYTF.

V gene TRBV13 combines with J gene TRBJ2-3, with D possibly TRBD2 on 5 matching bases. The V and J ends lost 5 bases and 6 bases respectively, with 15 bases between them. Germline V gene sequence: CDR1 PRHDT, CDR2 FYEKMQ (reference sequence). CDR3 size: 14 residues. The CDR3 spells CASSTRRFSDTQYF. DNA for the CDR3: TGTGCCAGCAGCACCAGGAGGTTTAGCGATACGCAGTATTTT. Supplemented by reference TRBV13 and TRBJ2-3, the full variable domain reads AAGVIQSPRHLIKEKRETATLKCYPIPRHDTVYWYQQGPGQDPQFLISFYEKMQSDKGSIPDRFSAQQFSDYHSELNMSSLELGDSALYFCASSTRRFSDTQYFGPGTRLTVL.

CDR3 bases: TGCGCCAGCAGCTTGATCGACTCTGCTGAGCAGTTCTTC. Its protein product is CASSLIDSAEQFF. The chain combines TRBV5-1 with TRBJ2-1; D not certain. Germline values: CDR1 SGHRS, CDR2 YFSETQ. The CDR3 length is 13 residues. V was shortened by 1 base and J by 9 bases, with 11 bases between the two germline ends.

This clone was seen once. The chain joins TRBV5-4 to TRBJ1-3; the D is unclear. Germline assignment: CDR1 SGHNT and CDR2 YYREEE (reference sequence). CDR3 size: 15 residues. V lost 4 bases to trimming and J lost 1 base, with 12 bases between them. CDR3 sequence (DNA): TGTGCCAGCAGCAGGCCAGAGGGTTCTGGAAACACCATATATTTT. Residues: CASSRPEGSGNTIYF.

The rearrangement joins TRBV7-6 to TRBJ2-2; 7 bases are shared with TRBD1. Per the germline V gene, CDR1 is SGHVS and CDR2 is FNYEAQ. There are 15 residues in the CDR3. The V segment lost 5 bases and the J segment 7 bases; nucleotides outside the gene matches: 10. The CDR3 DNA follows: TGTGCCAGCAGCCTTAGACAGGGCGCGAGCGGGGAGCTGTTTTTT. Translation gives CASSLRQGASGELFF.

The rearrangement links TRBV2 to TRBJ1-5; 8 bases are a match to TRBD1. This CDR3 is 16 amino acids long. Germline CDR1 reads SNHLY; CDR2 reads FYNNEI. After removal of 2 bases from V and 6 bases from J, the junction contained 9 bases not matched to a gene. CDR3 nucleotides: TGTGCCAGCAGTGAAAGACGTCGGCAGGGGGCTCAGCCCCAGCATTTT. The encoded protein is CASSERRRQGAQPQHF.